This TCR beta chain was found in a study of shared clonotypes between healthy human individuals (dated by TCRdb to 2018 to 2021). At the level of the whole study: The cohort included three men and two women between 18 and 49 years of age. Per donor, leukapheresis produced somewhere between about 0.85 and 8.9 billion PBMCs. Libraries were prepared and TCR repertoires were sequenced by different laboratories using diverse techniques, in order to increase sequencing depth and limit assay-specific biases. For each donor, CD4 naive and CD4 memory were each given three plates, CD8 naive was given two plates, and CD8 memory was given one plate. The study deeply sequenced blood TCR repertoires of roughly five healthy adults to estimate repertoire size and the extent of clonotype sharing between individuals. General study outcomes and caveats: Naive subsets generally had larger estimated clonotype richness than memory subsets did. Rarefaction of sorted-subset datasets indicated incomplete sequencing despite the large sequencing depth. Pairwise subsampling indicated that sequencing depth was expected to affect the degree of clonotype sharing among donors. Roughly 5.2% of naive CD4, 3.5% of naive CD8, around 2.3% of memory CD4, and less than 0.45% of memory CD8 clonotypes were shared across several donors. Sampling was restricted to blood, and TCR repertoires in tissue are likely to differ from TCR repertoires in blood. The genetic and exposure-history diversity represented was limited by the small number of donors. Clonotypes shared by all four sorted-subset donors showed higher generation probabilities than non-shared clonotypes.

The CDR3, cysteine through phenylalanine, is 16 amino acids long. The only DNA kept is the CDR3, 48 bases in frame from the first base. This clone was counted a single time. Its recognized antigen is unknown. It has no much larger one-base neighbor in the sample; base qualities were not kept. Using the deep immunoSEQ assay, TCR CDR3 regions were amplified from genomic DNA by multiplex PCR. Extracted genomic DNA from each cell subset was spread evenly across all wells of several immunoSEQ 96-well plates, with each plate serving as a replicate. For sorted subsets, around 0.2 ug genomic DNA, equal to 30,000 or so T cell genomes, was loaded into each replicate PCR. Purified libraries were measured with a Qubit 3.0 fluorometer, size-checked on a Bioanalyzer 2100, and measured again with the KAPA Library Quantification kit. Every immunoSEQ 96-well plate was sequenced on a dedicated single-read 150-cycle Illumina NextSeq 550 flow cell. Per the original workflow: Because the immunoSEQ output held only junctional sequences and lacked quality scores, the filtering could not match the filtering applied to full-length reads. Sequences were annotated with PyIR, a Python wrapper for IgBLAST v1.9, and V/J genes and CDR3 were assigned using IMGT germline references. Reads with weak V/J assignments (E-value above 1e-6), missing CDR3, stop codons, out-of-frame junctions, or ambiguous translated residues were removed. A V3J clonotype was defined by an identical inferred V gene, J gene, and CDR3 amino acid sequence. Percentage overlap between repertoires was computed as shared unique clonotypes divided by the size of the smaller repertoire. Repertoire richness was assessed with RTK rarefaction, the Chao1 estimator, and Recon v2.1 estimates of unobserved clonotypes. Generation probabilities for all TCRbeta clonotypes obtained by the gDNA method from a handful of donors were computed using OLGA. Not all clones reach the TCRdb copy of this immuneACCESS table, which keeps in-frame sequences only. Checked studies attribute under half of the gap to unresolved V genes and leave the rest unexplained. For V, J and clone size, that table is used; D and trimming come from the DNA. This sample has roughly 650,000 clones in its table, and around 96% of those were observed once. Together, the top ten hold 0.11% of the sample.

CD8 naive samples were CD45RO-negative cells positively selected for CCR7, giving a CD45RA+CCR7+ population that excluded TemRA cells. Healthy HIV-negative adults with no recently reported acute infections or vaccinations were included as donors. Only Caucasian adults living in Nashville, Tennessee, USA were represented among the donors. Blood was collected by leukapheresis, and PBMCs were isolated by Ficoll-Histopaque density gradient centrifugation and then cryopreserved in liquid nitrogen vapor phase. Analytical flow cytometry was used to check the purity and quantity of each magnetically sorted T cell population. Genomic DNA was isolated from each sorted fraction and quantified by UV absorbance on a Nanodrop 2000c.

Recombination connected TRBV12-1 to TRBJ2-7; no check of the table's D call, TRBD1, against the DNA was made. TRBV12-1 is reported as a pseudogene. This TCR was recovered from a woman aged 30 to 39 in good health. Source material: naive CD8+ T cells sorted from blood. The cell subset or site label, as the study defines it: CD45RA+CCR7+. The DNA sequence is given as TGTGCCAGCAGCTCCCCCAGGGGGGAGAGCTCCTACGAGCAGTACTTC. It encodes CASSSPRGESSYEQYF.